This T cell receptor (beta chain) appears in the sequencing data of a study of regulatory T cells in long-lasting Graves disease. Regarding the study as a whole: New patients shared fewer public clonotypes (around 980) than persistent patients did (more than 2,500).

CDR3 regions were amplified by Arm-PCR using iRepertoire HTBI primers to build TCR beta libraries. TCRdb itself ran the multiplex PCR reads through MiXCR, one entry per CDR3 protein. The data hold 700,000 or so distinct CDR3 sequences, with around 30% observed a single time. CDR3 length: 13 amino acids. V was shortened by 2 bases and J by 4 bases, with 8 bases between the two germline ends. Time point denoted: persistent/refractory GD, antithyroid drugs over 5 years with positive TRAb. RNA from PBMCs was the source of the TCR library. Those enrolled as patients came out of an endocrinology department in Xi'an, China. Collection of peripheral blood (nine milliliters) was done using EDTA tubes. This clonotype was detected many times. The target antigen is unknown.

The receptor comes from a female donor with Graves disease. The V gene is TRBV12-3 or TRBV12-4, the J gene TRBJ1-1; D is undetermined. Sample: peripheral blood mononuclear cells (PBMCs), taken when the disease was refractory, from a patient treated with antithyroid drugs. The CDR3 spells CASSLKAPTEAFF. CDR3 nucleotide sequence: TGTGCCAGCAGTTTAAAGGCTCCCACTGAAGCTTTCTTT.